This paragraph reports one TCR beta chain. Its specificity is not known. The sample is drawn from a study of cytomegalovirus exposure and HLA in healthy donors. Study in general: When fewer than 500 donors were genotyped, 80% to 90% of them were found to fall in the Caucasian-associated ancestry cluster. Whole-study results and caveats: Versus the approximately 700-donor mean, an Asian-associated ancestry cluster reportedly showed fewer N-insertions in a later analysis. Most TCR beta V segments were productive about 90% or about 30% of the time in an earlier analysis.

The CDR3 is 15 amino acids. V lost 3 bases to trimming and J lost 4 bases, with 13 bases between them. CDR1 is SNHLY and CDR2 is FYNNEI in the germline V gene. PCR used 60 Vbeta primers and 13 Jbeta primers. The repertoire was sequenced with immunoSEQ multiplex PCR; TCRdb's copy has only in-frame clones and lacks some. The sample shows roughly 200,000 clones, roughly 8.7% of them seen only once. The sample comprised PBMCs. The clonotype originates from a young woman in good health and CMV-seropositive. The chain links TRBV2 to TRBJ1-5, with TRBD1 as a possible D gene (6 bases). The CDR3 bases are TGTGCCAGCAGTGAGGAGGGGGGGTTTAATCAGCCCCAGCATTTT. Its translation is CASSEEGGFNQPQHF.